The 3 T cell receptor beta chains presented below share a single source sample, sequenced in a study of cytomegalovirus exposure and HLA in healthy donors. In the PCR, 60 Vbeta and 13 Jbeta primers were used. This table comes from immunoSEQ multiplex PCR, and its TCRdb copy is limited to in-frame clones, with some not included. The sample data list approximately 140,000 clones. Sequenced input: PBMCs. The source is a woman aged 45-59 years in good health and CMV-seronegative.

The J gene is TRBJ2-1, the V gene TRBV9; D gene uncertain. The CDR3 loop spans 16 amino acids. Per germline, CDR1 SGDLS and CDR2 YYNGEE. Trimming stripped 4 bases from V and 10 bases from J, with 24 bases between. The CDR3 nucleotides are TGTGCCAGCAGCCCCAGAGGTGGAGCCTCCTCATCCGAGCAGTTCTTC. Translation: CASSPRGGASSSEQFF. Full variable domain (outside the CDR3, taken from reference TRBV9 and TRBJ2-1): DSGVTQTPKHLITATGQRVTLRCSPRSGDLSVYWYQQSLDQGLQFLIQYYNGEERAKGNILERFSAQQFPDLHSELNLSSLELGDSALYFCASSPRGGASSSEQFFGPGTRLTVL.

The chain has TRBV19 and TRBJ2-2; 9 bases line up with TRBD1. This CDR3 has 15 residues. The J segment lost 4 bases and the V segment lost 5 bases, leaving 5 bases of the junction unmatched. Germline V lookup: CDR1 LNHDA, CDR2 SQIVND (reference sequence). The CDR3 loop reads CASSPGQGSTGELFF. The CDR3 DNA follows: TGTGCCAGTAGTCCCGGACAGGGGAGCACCGGGGAGCTGTTTTTT.

The chain is built from TRBV7-9 and TRBJ2-2; the D gene is possibly TRBD2 (5 bases). This CDR3 region has 15 residues. V dropped 5 bases and J dropped 5 bases, with 15 bases sitting between them. CDR1 and CDR2 (germline): SEHNR, FQNEAQ (reference sequence). In DNA form, the CDR3 reads TGTGCCAGCAGCGGAGCCCGGGATCGAACCGGGGAGCTGTTTTTT. Amino acids: CASSGARDRTGELFF.